What follows are 15 T cell receptor beta chains derived from one specimen sequenced in a study of monozygotic twins with inflammatory bowel disease. With the 5' RACE reads reprocessed, TCRdb shows one record per CDR3 protein and no DNA. The specimen's table records around 400,000 distinct CDR3 sequences. Source material: blood. The receptors originated from a human donor with ulcerative colitis or Crohn's disease, or a healthy co-twin of an affected twin (not recorded which).

CDR3 in amino acids: CASSFQGEVYEQYF. V is TRBV5-1 and J is TRBJ2-7; TCRdb's assignment of TRBD1 cannot be checked, as there is no DNA. The CDR3 runs 14 residues. Germline V gene sequence: CDR1 SGHRS, CDR2 YFSETQ.

The CDR3 sequence is CASRETAYNEQFF. The chain uses TRBV5-1 and TRBJ2-1; lacking DNA, the TRBD2 call made by TCRdb goes unchecked. Germline-derived CDR1 and CDR2 are SGHRS and YFSETQ. The CDR3 loop spans 13 amino acids.

The chain uses TRBV5-4 and TRBJ2-2. CDR1 and CDR2 (germline): SGHNT, YYREEE (reference sequence). This CDR3 has 13 amino acids. CDR3 residues: CASSLGIAGELFF.

The CDR3 spells CASSLGLAGFQSSYNEQFF. The chain uses TRBV7-3 and TRBJ2-1; the TRBD2 assignment by TCRdb is unverifiable without DNA. The CDR3 length is 19 residues. CDR1 and CDR2 from the germline V gene are SGHTA and FQGTGA.

This CDR3 is CASSLTEVNSPLHF. The chain couples TRBV7-9 to TRBJ1-6. In germline, CDR1 is SEHNR, CDR2 FQNEAQ (reference sequence). The CDR3 has 14 amino acids.

The V call is TRBV4-2, the J call TRBJ2-1; TCRdb's D call of TRBD2 is untestable without DNA. The germline gives CDR1 LGHNA, CDR2 YNFKEQ. The CDR3 spans 16 residues. CDR3 region: CASSQGPQRGDNEQFF.

V usage is TRBV5-1 and J usage is TRBJ1-1. The germline gives CDR1 SGHRS, CDR2 YFSETQ. CDR3 length: 14 amino acids. This CDR3 is CASSLDWLNTEAFF. Looking up the rest from reference TRBV5-1 and TRBJ1-1 gives the full variable domain: KAGVTQTPRYLIKTRGQQVTLSCSPISGHRSVSWYQQTPGQGLQFLFEYFSETQRNKGNFPGRFSGRQFSNSRSEMNVSTLELGDSALYLCASSLDWLNTEAFFGQGTRLTVV.

This sequence joins TRBV18 and TRBJ1-3. CDR3 length: 15 amino acids. Germline V gene sequence: CDR1 KGHSH, CDR2 LQKENI. The CDR3 region is CASSPAGGSGNTIYF.

The chain carries TRBV20-1 and TRBJ1-5. Germline V gene lookup returns CDR1 DFQATT and CDR2 SNEGSKA (reference sequence). The CDR3 is made up of 13 amino acids. The chain's CDR3 is CSAMADANQPQHF.

The CDR3: CASSPRVEETQYF. V usage is TRBV5-1 and J usage is TRBJ2-5; TCRdb's assignment of TRBD1 cannot be checked, as there is no DNA. Germline CDR1 SGHRS, CDR2 YFSETQ. CDR3 length: 13 amino acids.

The chain joins TRBV9 to TRBJ2-1. The germline V gene has CDR1 SGDLS and CDR2 YYNGEE. The CDR3 sequence is 16 residues long. CDR3 amino acids: CASSPLPGSSYNEQFF.

The chain joins TRBV20-1 to TRBJ2-1; without DNA, the TCRdb call of TRBD1 cannot be checked. Germline CDR1 DFQATT, CDR2 SNEGSKA (reference sequence). The CDR3 runs 13 residues. CDR3 in amino acids: CSATDRGYNEQFF.

The rearrangement joins TRBV3-1 to TRBJ2-1; the TRBD2 assignment by TCRdb is unverifiable without DNA. CDR1 and CDR2 from the germline V gene are LGHDT and YNNKEL (reference sequence). The CDR3 spans 14 residues. CDR3 loop: CASSQDKRENEQFF.

The rearrangement joins TRBV4-2 to TRBJ2-7; TCRdb gives TRBD1 as the D gene, but with no DNA this cannot be confirmed. This CDR3 comprises 15 residues. Germline lookup yields CDR1 LGHNA and CDR2 YNFKEQ. The CDR3 here is CASSQGEYTSYEQYF.

The chain has TRBV4-3 and TRBJ2-1; the D call from TCRdb, TRBD1, cannot be confirmed without DNA. The CDR3 runs to 13 residues. CDR1 is LGHNA and CDR2 is YSLEER in the germline V gene. CDR3 sequence reads: CASSQPPGGEQFF.